A single sample is the source of the 12 T cell receptor beta chains below, sequenced in a study of beta chain features in type 1 diabetes. The entirety of the isolated RNA underwent reverse transcription, so expressed TCRB transcripts were sequenced. Profiling relied on immunoSEQ multiplex PCR, and the TCRdb table lists in-frame clones only, not all of them. The sample contains 350,000 to 450,000 clones, approximately 16% of which appear only once. Specimen: naive CD4+ T cells from blood. These receptors came from a woman under 30 in good health.

The rearrangement uses TRBV28 and TRBJ1-1; 7 nucleotides line up with TRBD1. Germline CDR1 and CDR2: MDHEN and SYDVKM. The CDR3 has 15 residues. Trimming removed 6 bases from V and 1 base from J; junction bases left unmatched: 8. DNA for the CDR3: TGTGCCAGCAGCTCCCTGGGACAGCCGAACACTGAAGCTTTCTTT. It codes for CASSSLGQPNTEAFF.

This clone has a handful of counts. This chain uses TRBV4-3 with TRBJ1-4, with D perhaps matching TRBD1 (6 bases). Germline CDR1 LGHNA, CDR2 YSLEER. V lost 1 base to trimming and J lost 2 bases, with 14 bases between them. This CDR3 comprises 17 residues. Here the CDR3 DNA reads TGCGCCAGCAGCCAAGGGGCACAGGGAAGCACTAATGAAAAACTGTTTTTT. It translates to CASSQGAQGSTNEKLFF.

This clone came up a few times. The CDR3 DNA follows: TGTGCCAGTGCCGGGACGTGGGGGCCGGAGACCCAGTACTTC. Encoded protein: CASAGTWGPETQYF. V gene TRBV19 combines with J gene TRBJ2-5; tentative D call: TRBD1 (6 bases). This CDR3 has 14 amino acids. Trimming removed 8 bases from V and 5 bases from J, with 18 bases in between. Germline V lookup: CDR1 LNHDA, CDR2 SQIVND (reference sequence).

The chain is built from TRBV6-1 and TRBJ1-1; TRBD1 is a possible D gene (5 bases). This CDR3 comprises 13 residues. Trimming took 8 bases from V and 0 from J, leaving 10 bases between them. Looked up from germline, CDR1 is MNHNS and CDR2 is SASEGT. The CDR3 DNA is TGTGCCAGCTCATCAGGGATGAACACTGAAGCTTTCTTT. Its translation: CASSSGMNTEAFF.

The chain is built from TRBV27 and TRBJ2-3; D gene ambiguous. The germline gives CDR1 MNHEY, CDR2 SMNVEV (reference sequence). The CDR3 runs to 13 residues. The germline V and J ends were trimmed by 6 bases and 2 bases, with 9 bases remaining between them. CDR3 in amino acids: CASSRVNTDTQYF. The CDR3 bases are TGTGCCAGCAGCCGCGTCAACACAGATACGCAGTATTTT.

The chain joins TRBV25-1 to TRBJ2-1, with 10 bases matching TRBD2. The ends lost 3 bases at V and 12 bases at J; junction bases unmatched: 8. The CDR3 is 14 amino acids. From germline, CDR1 is MGHDK and CDR2 SYGVNS. The CDR3 region has the DNA TGTGCCAGCAGTGACGGGGCTAGCGGGAGATTGCAGTTCTTC. Translating it yields CASSDGASGRLQFF.

This chain connects TRBV5-1 to TRBJ2-1; 9 bases are a match to TRBD2. Germline V gene sequence: CDR1 SGHRS, CDR2 YFSETQ. The J segment lost 10 bases and the V segment lost 0 bases, leaving 11 bases of the junction unmatched. The length of the CDR3 is 16 residues. The CDR3 region has the DNA TGCGCCAGCAGCTTGGCGCTAGCGGGAATTTCGCCGGAGCAGTTCTTC. Its translation is CASSLALAGISPEQFF.

This clone was picked up a small number of times. The CDR3 loop is CATSRRQGQPQHF. DNA of the CDR3: TGTGCCACCAGTCGACGTCAGGGGCAGCCCCAGCATTTT. The V call is TRBV15, the J call TRBJ1-5; a weak D match, TRBD1 (6 bases). V was pared by 6 bases and J by 7 bases, with 13 bases between. The CDR3 runs to 13 residues. Germline values: CDR1 LNHNV, CDR2 YYDKDF (reference sequence).

The chain couples TRBV11-2 to TRBJ2-7; TRBD1 aligns across 8 bases. Germline V CDR1 and CDR2: SGHAT, FQNNGV. The trim removed 6 bases at V and 7 bases at J, leaving 14 bases unmatched. The CDR3 runs to 15 residues. The CDR3 spells CASRANTGGRREQYF. DNA of the CDR3: TGTGCCAGCAGGGCAAACACAGGGGGTCGGCGAGAGCAGTACTTC.

This chain joins TRBV10-3 and TRBJ2-7; 8 bases fit TRBD2. This CDR3 is 12 amino acids long. Unmatched junction bases numbered 4, after V lost 7 bases and J lost 5 bases. Germline assignment: CDR1 ENHRY and CDR2 SYGVKD. The DNA of the CDR3 is TGTGCCATCACAGCGGGAGTAGACGAGCAGTACTTC. Translating gives CAITAGVDEQYF.

This clone was picked up a small number of times. The chain joins TRBV28 to TRBJ2-7; 9 nucleotides match TRBD1. This CDR3 is built from 15 residues. Germline CDR1 reads MDHEN; CDR2 reads SYDVKM. V lost 5 bases to trimming and J lost 5 bases; unmatched junction nucleotides: 10. The CDR3: CASSPRTGAGHEQYF. DNA for the CDR3: TGTGCCAGCAGTCCTCGGACAGGGGCCGGGCACGAGCAGTACTTC.

This clone was observed a handful of times. The chain employs TRBV5-4 and TRBJ2-6; D ambiguous. Germline V gene sequence: CDR1 SGHNT, CDR2 YYREEE (reference sequence). The CDR3 sequence is 14 residues long. Trimming cost V 5 bases and J 0 bases, with 6 bases left between them. In DNA, the CDR3 is TGTGCCAGCAGTTTATACTCTGGGGCCAACGTCCTGACTTTC. Amino acid sequence: CASSLYSGANVLTF.